The following is a T cell receptor (beta chain) sequence with its context. What antigen it recognizes has not been identified. The record has no base qualities; no much larger clone is one base away. The time point label, as the study defines it: baseline before oral tofacitinib. Lesional scalp punch biopsies and peripheral blood were obtained from alopecia areata patients. After PBMCs were isolated by density centrifugation and stained for CD3, CD4 and CD8, a FACSAria was used to sort CD4+ and CD8+ T cells. This entry belongs to a study of CD8+ T cells in alopecia areata (dated by TCRdb to between 2018 and 2020). Looking at the study overall: Treated patients were enrolled in an open-label pilot trial of oral tofacitinib at 5 to 10 mg twice daily for moderate-to-severe alopecia areata. Patients received tofacitinib for 6 to 18 months and were then followed off drug for 6 months to check for delayed response and recurrence. To study T cell clonal expansion in alopecia areata, the researchers applied high-throughput TCRbeta sequencing to both the C3H/HeJ mouse model and human patients. Scalp tissue and sorted CD4+ and CD8+ peripheral blood T cells from patchy and totalis/universalis alopecia areata patients and from healthy controls were covered by human TCRbeta sequencing. Tofacitinib-treated patients had biopsies at baseline and at 4 and 24 weeks of treatment, with a later scalp biopsy in several patients. Clonality in the scalp was compared among normal scalp (n=4), patchy alopecia areata scalp (n=8), and alopecia totalis/universalis scalp (n=8). RNA was obtained with the PAXgene miRNA kit for fixed scalp, the miRNeasy kit for PBMCs, and the RNeasy kit for mouse skin. TCRbeta CDR3 regions were amplified by immunoSEQ multiplex PCR with 35 Vbeta forward and 13 Jbeta reverse primers. Results and caveats for the whole study, not just this receptor: Compared with mice, TCR sequences shared between patients were less clear, possibly partly because of HLA diversity across the patient population. Compared with normal scalp, lesional scalp had higher clonality and more expanded CD8+ clones, particularly in alopecia totalis/universalis, a pattern that suggests antigenic drive. Unlike mouse skin, where gammadelta T cells dominate, normal human skin contains resident alphabeta T cells that get sequenced too, which complicates analysis of the scalp TCR repertoire.

From a lookup of the germline V gene, CDR1 and CDR2 are LGHNA and YNFKEQ. Reading from cysteine to phenylalanine, the CDR3 counts 14 amino acids. The entry retains the CDR3 DNA only, 42 bases that are in frame from base 1. V drops 0 bases and J drops 4 bases, leaving 9 bases in between. Library creation used the immunoSEQ multiplex PCR assay. RNA was extracted from all samples and reverse transcribed into cDNA as template for TCR sequencing. SuperScript III was used to make first-strand cDNA, primed with a 2:1 mix of oligo-dT and random hexamers. A synthetic immune receptor repertoire was used to gauge amplification bias, and whatever bias remained was removed computationally. The authors' pipeline ran thus. Raw reads were preprocessed for error removal, and CDR3 was defined according to IMGT conventions as running from the conserved cysteine to phenylalanine. Clonality was calculated as 1 minus Shannon entropy normalized by log2 of the number of productive unique TCRs. Whether each scalp clone was CD4 or CD8 was inferred by checking scalp TCRbeta sequences against the CD4 and CD8 repertoires from sorted blood. TCRdb stores this immuneACCESS table with in-frame sequences only. Part of the clones is absent; in the studies checked, under half of the shortfall reflects unresolved V genes, and no reason is known for the rest. D and trimming were read from the DNA, whereas the V and J calls and clone size are those reported in that table. The sample includes about 140,000 clones, with 58% observed a single time. The ten largest make up 5% to 7% of the sample.

Recombination connected TRBV4-2 to TRBJ2-5, with no confidently assigned D gene. This specimen was CD4+ T cells sorted from blood, taken at week 0. This TCR came from a human donor with alopecia areata. The CDR3 region: CASSQDLAPETQYF. The DNA sequence is given as TGTGCCAGCAGCCAAGATTTAGCCCCAGAGACCCAGTACTTC.